This T cell receptor (beta chain) was recorded in a study of cytomegalovirus exposure and HLA in healthy donors. Whole-study context: Earlier work reported approximately 110 million unique TCR beta sequences from some 180 million T cells.

Primers: 60 Vbeta forward and 13 Jbeta reverse. Produced via immunoSEQ multiplex PCR; TCRdb's table is partial and in-frame only. Of over 55,000 clones listed, 87% are singletons. Whole-study findings and limits: Later analysis indicated greater clonal expansion among HLA-associated TCR beta chains than among equally common other chains. CMV serostatus was the only recorded immune exposure for donors. Trimming of TCR beta V- and J-genes showed a link, identified in a later analysis, to a missense DCLRE1C variant.

About this clone itself: The target antigen is unknown.

The receptor was derived from a man between 18 and 29 years old in good health and CMV-seronegative. Sample: PBMCs.

In nucleotides, the CDR3 is TGTGCCAGTATCCCGCGAACCGAGGACATTCAGTACTTC. Protein product: CASIPRTEDIQYF. The chain links TRBV19 to TRBJ2-4; D is unclear. V shed 7 bases and J shed 8 bases, with 15 bases lying between them. There are 13 residues in the CDR3. The V gene's germline CDR1 is LNHDA and CDR2 SQIVND (reference sequence).